This T cell receptor beta chain was retrieved from a study of technical replicates of blood from a handful of donors. V was clipped by 0 bases and J by 3 bases, with 12 bases between them. Germline V CDR1 and CDR2: SEHNR, FQNEAQ (reference sequence). This CDR3 has 16 amino acids. TCRdb's table, derived via immunoSEQ multiplex PCR, lists solely in-frame clones and lacks some. This sample has more than 75,000 clones; 85% to 95% occur once, and the top ten carry approximately 0.3%. The chain links TRBV7-9 to TRBJ2-1; TRBD2 might be the D (5 bases). This receptor was obtained from a human donor in good health. The material sequenced was T cells isolated from PBMCs. CDR3 coding DNA: TGTGCCAGCAGCTTAGCTCTTACTAGGAGCTACAATGAGCAGTTCTTC. Its translation is CASSLALTRSYNEQFF.